This passage covers 17 T cell receptor beta chains from one sample sequenced in a study of control samples from healthy donors and cancer patients (dated by TCRdb to the early 2020s). Library construction relied on the immunoSEQ multiplex PCR assay. Entries here come from immuneACCESS through TCRdb and include only in-frame sequences with V and J called. Some clones fail to appear in such tables; in the studies checked, an unresolved V gene covers under half of the shortfall, and the cause of the remainder is unknown. Counted in this sample were more than 95,000 clones; more than 75% of them appeared once. The top ten constitute around 9.4% of the sample. The specimen was blood. The receptors originated from a man aged 40-50 years in good health.

This rearrangement joins TRBV15 to TRBJ1-2; no firm D call. V was shortened by 6 bases and J by 2 bases, with 10 bases between the two germline ends. CDR1 and CDR2 from the germline V gene are LNHNV and YYDKDF (reference sequence). The CDR3 is 13 residues long. CDR3 residues: CATRTDRNYGYTF. CDR3 nucleotide sequence: TGTGCCACCAGGACGGATAGAAACTATGGCTACACCTTC. The full variable domain, rest sourced from reference TRBV15 and TRBJ1-2, is DAMVIQNPRYQVTQFGKPVTLSCSQTLNHNVMYWYQQKSSQAPKLLFHYYDKDFNNEADTPDNFQSRRPNTSFCFLDIRSPGLGDTAMYLCATRTDRNYGYTFGSGTRLTVV.

The chain combines TRBV14 with TRBJ1-4, with 9 bases fitting TRBD1. The germline V gene encodes CDR1 SGHDN and CDR2 FVKESK. V shed 4 bases and J 7 bases; nucleotides not matched to a gene: 10. The CDR3 length is 16 residues. CDR3 sequence reads: CASSPRTGGRGEKLFF. The CDR3 nucleotides read TGTGCCAGCAGCCCCAGAACAGGGGGCAGGGGTGAAAAACTGTTTTTT.

V and J are TRBV9 and TRBJ1-4; tentatively, D is TRBD1 (5 bases). The length of the CDR3 is 12 residues. The germline V gene encodes CDR1 SGDLS and CDR2 YYNGEE. The V gene lost 3 bases and the J gene lost 8 bases, with 8 bases spanning the gap. This chain's CDR3 is CASSARTEKLFF. CDR3 in DNA: TGTGCCAGCAGCGCCAGGACAGAAAAACTGTTTTTT.

Here the CDR3 reads CATSDGTGVSSPLHF. DNA of the CDR3: TGTGCCACCAGTGATGGGACAGGAGTGAGTTCACCCCTCCACTTT. The V and J genes are TRBV24-1 and TRBJ1-6; 8 nucleotides line up with TRBD1. Germline CDR1 reads KGHDR; CDR2 reads SFDVKD. This CDR3 region has 15 residues. V trimming: 3 bases; J trimming: 9 bases; junction bases outside the gene matches: 6.

The chain links TRBV5-1 to TRBJ2-1; the match to TRBD2 covers 12 bases. V lost 3 bases, J lost 8 bases, and 12 bases stayed unmatched. The length of the CDR3 is 17 residues. Per the germline V gene, CDR1 is SGHRS and CDR2 is YFSETQ. CDR3 sequence reads: CASSSSSGGAEGDEQFF. The CDR3 DNA reads TGCGCCAGCAGCTCCTCTAGCGGGGGGGCCGAGGGAGATGAGCAGTTCTTC.

The rearrangement joins TRBV2 to TRBJ2-1; 7 bases are shared with TRBD1. Per the germline V gene, CDR1 is SNHLY and CDR2 is FYNNEI. The CDR3 runs to 14 residues. V shed 5 bases, J shed 6 bases, and the junction held 7 bases outside the gene matches. The CDR3 DNA follows: TGTGCCAGCAGTCTGACAGGGTCCGTCAATGAGCAGTTCTTC. This codes for CASSLTGSVNEQFF.

The J gene is TRBJ2-7, the V gene TRBV2; D not certain. The CDR3 length is 14 residues. V was shortened by 0 bases and J by 3 bases, with 9 bases between the two germline ends. Germline CDR1 and CDR2: SNHLY and FYNNEI. The CDR3 loop reads CASSEAHGFYEQYF. CDR3 bases: TGTGCCAGCAGTGAAGCGCACGGATTCTACGAGCAGTACTTC.

This clone was detected only a few times. The V gene is TRBV6-6, the J gene TRBJ1-5, with D maybe TRBD1 (6 bases). The CDR3 totals 14 residues. The germline gives CDR1 MNHNY, CDR2 SVGAGI (reference sequence). Trimming cost V 4 bases and J 5 bases, with 12 bases left between them. In nucleotides, the CDR3 is TGTGCCAGCAGTTCCGGACAGAATCATCAGCCCCAGCATTTT. This translates into CASSSGQNHQPQHF.

This clone was counted a single time. This chain uses TRBV7-2 with TRBJ2-7, with D perhaps TRBD1 (5 bases). The CDR3 totals 15 residues. Trimming took off 2 bases at V and 3 bases at J, with 14 bases between the two ends. Germline values: CDR1 SGHTA, CDR2 FQGNSA. The CDR3 loop reads CASSLIRVDVYEQYF. In DNA form, the CDR3 reads TGTGCCAGCAGCTTAATCAGGGTAGATGTCTACGAGCAGTACTTC.

The chain joins TRBV4-1 to TRBJ2-1, with 12 positions matching TRBD1. CDR3 length equals 17 residues. Germline CDR1 and CDR2: MGHRA and YSYEKL. V dropped 2 bases and J dropped 6; count of bases not matched to a gene: 8. In DNA form, the CDR3 reads TGCGCCAGCAGCCAACCCCTCCGGGACAGGGGGCCCAATGAGCAGTTCTTC. Translating gives CASSQPLRDRGPNEQFF.

The V gene is TRBV4-2, the J gene TRBJ1-3; weak D call: TRBD1 (5 bases). The CDR3 sequence is 17 residues long. Looked up from germline, CDR1 is LGHNA and CDR2 is YNFKEQ. V was trimmed by 0 bases and J by 2 bases, leaving 14 bases between them. The CDR3 here is CASSQDTQGTAGNTIYF. The CDR3 DNA is TGTGCCAGCAGCCAAGATACGCAGGGAACGGCTGGAAACACCATATATTTT.

The chain uses TRBV5-1 and TRBJ2-3, with D uncertain. Germline V gives CDR1 SGHRS, CDR2 YFSETQ. V was trimmed by 0 bases and J by 3 bases, leaving 11 bases between them. The CDR3 consists of 15 residues. CDR3 sequence (DNA): TGCGCCAGCAGCTTGGGAGCAGGAGCGACAGATACGCAGTATTTT. Its protein is CASSLGAGATDTQYF.

The rearrangement uses TRBV5-1 and TRBJ2-1, with TRBD2 matching 7 bases. The germline V gene has CDR1 SGHRS and CDR2 YFSETQ. The CDR3 covers 19 residues. V gave up 0 bases and J gave up 0 bases; unmatched junction bases: 12. This CDR3 is CASSLARLAAVSSYNEQFF. CDR3 DNA sequence: TGCGCCAGCAGCTTGGCGAGACTAGCCGCAGTAAGCTCCTACAATGAGCAGTTCTTC.

This sequence joins TRBV6-4 and TRBJ1-1, with D possibly matching TRBD1 (6 bases). With 7 bases removed from V and 4 bases from J, the gap between germline ends came to 16 bases. The germline V gene encodes CDR1 MRHNA and CDR2 SNTAGT. The CDR3 is 14 residues long. DNA of the CDR3: TGTGCCAGCAAGGGGGTAGGGGAGAGCACTGAAGCTTTCTTT. It codes for CASKGVGESTEAFF.

This clone was observed at least ten times. CDR3 amino acids: CASSLTGTWSSYEQYF. CDR3 bases: TGTGCCAGCAGCCTTACCGGGACATGGAGCTCCTACGAGCAGTACTTC. The chain employs TRBV7-6 and TRBJ2-7; the D gene is possibly TRBD1 (6 bases). Germline V gives CDR1 SGHVS, CDR2 FNYEAQ. Trimming took off 5 bases at V and 0 bases at J, with 17 bases between the two ends. The CDR3 sequence is 16 residues long.

The V gene is TRBV7-3, the J gene TRBJ2-2; TRBD1 is a possible D gene (6 bases). The CDR3 has 13 amino acids. Between the trimmed V and J ends, which lost 8 bases and 5 bases, there was a span of 12 bases. Germline CDR1 and CDR2: SGHTA and FQGTGA. Here the CDR3 reads CASGSQGTGELFF. Here the CDR3 DNA reads TGTGCCAGCGGCTCACAGGGAACCGGGGAGCTGTTTTTT.

The V gene is TRBV19, the J gene TRBJ2-7; D is uncertain. CDR1 is LNHDA, CDR2 SQIVND, per germline (reference sequence). The V end was cut by 5 bases, the J end by 0 bases, with 8 bases between. The CDR3 is 13 amino acids. The CDR3 DNA reads as TGTGCCAGTAGTGAACAGAGCTCCTACGAGCAGTACTTC. Its translation: CASSEQSSYEQYF.